The 2 T cell receptor beta chains given below trace back to one sample, sequenced in a study of neurological immune-mediated disorders. TCRdb analysed the 5' RACE reads with MiXCR anew, one entry per CDR3 protein. The data show under 20,000 distinct CDR3 sequences, about 15% seen once. Sample: PBMCs. The receptors shown here come from a man in his fifties or sixties with HTLV-1-associated myelopathy (HAM/TSP).

This clonotype showed up just once. One end of the junction varies from germline; a read error may be responsible. The chain is built from TRBV24-1 and TRBJ2-3, with D possibly TRBD2 on 6 matching bases. The V gene's germline CDR1 is KGHDR and CDR2 SFDVKD. The CDR3 runs 16 residues. The CDR3 sequence: CTTSDPPAGRGHTQYF. DNA for the CDR3: TGTACCACCAGTGATCCCCCCGCGGGGCGAGGACATACGCAGTATTTT.

This clonotype was recorded many times. The chain uses TRBV20-1 and TRBJ2-3; 9 bases are shared with TRBD2. CDR1 is DFQATT, CDR2 SNEGSKA, per germline (reference sequence). Unmatched junction bases numbered 4, after V lost 5 bases and J lost 1 base. This CDR3 contains 14 residues. DNA for the CDR3: TGCAGTGCTCCATTAGCGGGGGGCACAGATACGCAGTATTTT. This codes for CSAPLAGGTDTQYF.